These 15 T cell receptor beta chains originate from one sample sequenced in a study of a mutant IDH1 vaccine in newly diagnosed glioma. Data came from immunoSEQ multiplex PCR; TCRdb stores just in-frame clones and leaves some out. The data contain 75,000 to 100,000 clones, about four fifths of them seen just once; the ten biggest clones take up roughly 5.3%. Time point in this sample: baseline, week 1 (first vaccination visit). As to treatment: pre-vaccination baseline after standard-of-care therapy. Sample: PBMCs, taken from a glioma patient treated with radiotherapy, temozolomide or both. The receptors come from a man in his forties with glioma. Some clones in this sample may be carry-over from other donors' samples.

This chain links TRBV25-1 with TRBJ2-2; the match to TRBD2 covers 15 bases. The ends lost 4 bases at V and 4 bases at J; junction bases unmatched: 7. There are 18 residues in the CDR3. CDR1 and CDR2 (germline): MGHDK, SYGVNS. DNA of the CDR3: TGTGCCAGCAGTGTAGGGACTAGCGGGGGGCCGCTCACCGGGGAGCTGTTTTTT. The encoded protein is CASSVGTSGGPLTGELFF.

This sequence joins TRBV6-5 and TRBJ1-1; a weak D match, TRBD1 (5 bases). V dropped 4 bases and J dropped 4 bases, with 16 bases sitting between them. Germline CDR1 is MNHEY and CDR2 is SVGAGI. CDR3 size: 15 residues. CDR3 residues: CASSSQGEVGTEAFF. CDR3 nucleotide sequence: TGTGCCAGCAGTTCCCAGGGTGAGGTGGGCACTGAAGCTTTCTTT.

The chain recombines TRBV29-1 with TRBJ2-7, with a tentative D call TRBD1 (6 bases). V shed 7 bases and J shed 5 bases, with 15 bases lying between them. CDR3 length: 12 residues. Looked up from germline, CDR1 is SQVTM and CDR2 is ANQGSEA. The CDR3, as DNA: TGCAGCGCGGGCCCCAGGGGCGACGAGCAGTACTTC. Residues: CSAGPRGDEQYF.

The V call is TRBV27, the J call TRBJ2-3; tentatively, D is TRBD1 (6 bases). V lost 10 bases and J 1 base, leaving 18 bases between the germline ends. CDR1 is MNHEY and CDR2 is SMNVEV in the germline V gene (reference sequence). This CDR3 is 15 amino acids long. The CDR3 loop is CATGKQGEGTDTQYF. CDR3 nucleotide sequence: TGTGCCACCGGAAAACAGGGTGAGGGCACAGATACGCAGTATTTT.

This clone has more than one count but fewer than ten. V gene TRBV5-1 combines with J gene TRBJ2-6; TRBD1 might be the D (6 bases). The V gene lost 4 bases and the J gene lost 0 bases, with 20 bases spanning the gap. The V gene's germline CDR1 is SGHRS and CDR2 YFSETQ. This CDR3 region has 19 residues. The CDR3 sequence is CASSGIRTDGFSGANVLTF. The CDR3 nucleotides read TGCGCCAGCAGCGGAATCCGGACAGATGGATTCTCTGGGGCCAACGTCCTGACTTTC.

J is TRBJ1-1 and V is TRBV2; perhaps TRBD1 as D (5 bases). Trimming cost V 5 bases and J 5 bases, with 12 bases left between them. Germline CDR1 reads SNHLY; CDR2 reads FYNNEI. The CDR3 sequence is 13 residues long. The CDR3 loop is CASSQLRDTEAFF. The CDR3 nucleotides are TGTGCCAGCAGTCAACTCAGGGATACTGAAGCTTTCTTT.

V is TRBV15 and J is TRBJ2-7; TRBD1 or TRBD2 may be the D gene (8 bases each). Trimming removed 1 base at V and 3 bases at J, with 28 bases between. From germline, CDR1 is LNHNV and CDR2 YYDKDF (reference sequence). The CDR3 loop spans 20 amino acids. The CDR3 is CATSRGTAAGGNRGGYEQYF. CDR3 nucleotide sequence: TGTGCCACCAGCAGAGGTACCGCTGCGGGGGGCAACAGGGGGGGCTACGAGCAGTACTTC.

The chain uses TRBV7-9 and TRBJ1-2; 7 bases match TRBD1. Trimming cost V 4 bases and J 4 bases; bases outside gene matches: 6. Germline-derived CDR1 and CDR2 are SEHNR and FQNEAQ (reference sequence). This CDR3 has 14 amino acids. DNA for the CDR3: TGTGCCAGCAGCTACCGGGACAGAATCTATGGCTACACCTTC. Protein sequence: CASSYRDRIYGYTF. The whole variable domain, filled in from reference TRBV7-9 and TRBJ1-2, reads DTGVSQNPRHKITKRGQNVTFRCDPISEHNRLYWYRQTLGQGPEFLTYFQNEAQLEKSRLLSDRFSAERPKGSFSTLEIQRTEQGDSAMYLCASSYRDRIYGYTFGSGTRLTVV.

This chain links TRBV29-1 with TRBJ1-1, with TRBD1 matching 8 bases. CDR3 length equals 13 residues. V lost 4 bases to trimming and J lost 1 base; unmatched junction nucleotides: 2. CDR1 SQVTM and CDR2 ANQGSEA come from the germline V gene. This CDR3 is CSVVGTGNTEAFF. CDR3 bases: TGCAGCGTTGTAGGGACAGGGAACACTGAAGCTTTCTTT.

This clone has just a few counts. Here the CDR3 reads CASSARDRIQDTQYF. The CDR3 nucleotides read TGTGCCAGCAGTGCCCGGGACAGAATTCAAGATACGCAGTATTTT. This chain uses TRBV6-1 with TRBJ2-3, with 7 bases lining up with TRBD1. CDR1 and CDR2 (germline): MNHNS, SASEGT. J gave up 5 bases and V 4 bases, and 9 bases lay outside the gene matches. This CDR3 contains 15 residues.

The gene calls are TRBV29-1 and TRBJ2-3; no clear D gene. The germline CDR1 and CDR2 sequences are SQVTM and ANQGSEA. Trimming took 3 bases from V and 0 from J, leaving 7 bases between them. This CDR3 spans 13 amino acids. Written as DNA, the CDR3 is TGCAGCGTTGAGCTGGGGAGCACAGATACGCAGTATTTT. This sequence encodes CSVELGSTDTQYF.

This clone was seen only a few times. This sequence joins TRBV6-6 and TRBJ1-6; a possible D gene is TRBD1 (5 bases). V was cut by 5 bases and J by 10 bases, with 18 bases left in between. Germline V gives CDR1 MNHNY, CDR2 SVGAGI (reference sequence). The CDR3 spans 15 residues. The CDR3 DNA reads as TGTGCCAGCAGTGATGTTCCCGGGAGGGGATCACCCCTCCACTTT. The encoded protein is CASSDVPGRGSPLHF.

This clone has just a few counts. The chain has TRBV2 and TRBJ1-1; D not resolved. Per germline, CDR1 SNHLY and CDR2 FYNNEI. This CDR3 contains 14 residues. V was shortened by 4 bases and J by 3 bases, with 12 bases between the two germline ends. For the CDR3, the DNA is TGTGCCAGCAGTGGTTTGGAGGTGTACACTGAAGCTTTCTTT. Translated, it gives CASSGLEVYTEAFF.

This clone was detected a few times. This rearrangement joins TRBV19 to TRBJ1-4; 8 bases align to TRBD1. This CDR3 is 15 amino acids long. Germline values: CDR1 LNHDA, CDR2 SQIVND (reference sequence). V was pared by 3 bases and J by 8 bases, with 8 bases of the junction left unmatched. CDR3 sequence (DNA): TGTGCCAGTAGTATTACCCCAGGGGGCGCGGAAAAACTGTTTTTT. Encoded protein: CASSITPGGAEKLFF.

The V call is TRBV6-6, the J call TRBJ1-2; D is possibly TRBD1 (6 bases). The CDR3 has 13 residues. Per germline, CDR1 MNHNY and CDR2 SVGAGI (reference sequence). The ends were cut back, 6 bases at V and 8 bases at J, with 16 bases in the middle. CDR3 sequence (DNA): TGTGCCAGCAGCACTCAGGGGATCGGGGGCTACACCTTC. This codes for CASSTQGIGGYTF.